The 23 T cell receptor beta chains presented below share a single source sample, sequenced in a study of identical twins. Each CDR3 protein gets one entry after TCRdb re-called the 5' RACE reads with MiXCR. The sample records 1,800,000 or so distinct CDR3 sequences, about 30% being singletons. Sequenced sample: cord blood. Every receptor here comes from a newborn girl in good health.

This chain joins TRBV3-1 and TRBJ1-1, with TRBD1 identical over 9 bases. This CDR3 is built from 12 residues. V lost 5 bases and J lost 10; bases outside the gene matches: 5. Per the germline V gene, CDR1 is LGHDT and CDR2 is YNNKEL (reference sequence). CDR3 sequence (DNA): TGTGCCAGCAGCGCACAGGGGGCTGGAGCTTTCTTT. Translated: CASSAQGAGAFF.

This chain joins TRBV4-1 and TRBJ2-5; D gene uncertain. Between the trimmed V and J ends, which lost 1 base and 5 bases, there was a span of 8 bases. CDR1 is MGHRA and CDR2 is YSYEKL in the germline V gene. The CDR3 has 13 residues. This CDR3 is CASSQVVWETQYF. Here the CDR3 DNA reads TGCGCCAGCAGCCAAGTTGTCTGGGAGACCCAGTACTTC.

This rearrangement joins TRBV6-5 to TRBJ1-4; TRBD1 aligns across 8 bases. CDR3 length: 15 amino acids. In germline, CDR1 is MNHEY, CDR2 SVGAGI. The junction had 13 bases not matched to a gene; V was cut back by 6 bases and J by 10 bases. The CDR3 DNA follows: TGTGCCAGCAGACCGGACAGGGTGGGATCAGGAAAACTGTTTTTT. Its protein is CASRPDRVGSGKLFF.

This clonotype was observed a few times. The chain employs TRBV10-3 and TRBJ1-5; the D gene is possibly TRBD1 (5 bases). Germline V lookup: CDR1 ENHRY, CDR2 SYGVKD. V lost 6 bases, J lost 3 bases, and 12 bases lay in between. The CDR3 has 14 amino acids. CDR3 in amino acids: CAIRKDSVNQPQHF. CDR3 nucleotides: TGTGCCATCAGAAAAGACAGCGTCAATCAGCCCCAGCATTTT.

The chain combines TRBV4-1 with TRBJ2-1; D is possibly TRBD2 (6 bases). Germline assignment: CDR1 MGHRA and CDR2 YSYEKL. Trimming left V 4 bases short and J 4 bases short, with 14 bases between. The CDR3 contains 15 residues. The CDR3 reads CASSRIPGVYNEQFF. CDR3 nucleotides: TGCGCCAGCAGCCGCATTCCGGGGGTTTACAATGAGCAGTTCTTC.

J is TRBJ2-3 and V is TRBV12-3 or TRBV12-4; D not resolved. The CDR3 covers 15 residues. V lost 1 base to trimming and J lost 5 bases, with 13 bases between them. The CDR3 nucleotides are TGTGCCAGCAGTTTAGGTGGTATGCGGATAGATACGCAGTATTTT. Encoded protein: CASSLGGMRIDTQYF.

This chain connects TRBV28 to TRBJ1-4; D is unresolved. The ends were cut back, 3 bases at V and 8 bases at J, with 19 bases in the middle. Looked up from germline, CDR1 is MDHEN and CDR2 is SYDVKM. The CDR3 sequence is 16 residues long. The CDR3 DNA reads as TGTGCCAGCAGTTTGACCCCACGGGTTGGTGGCGAAAAACTGTTTTTT. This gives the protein CASSLTPRVGGEKLFF.

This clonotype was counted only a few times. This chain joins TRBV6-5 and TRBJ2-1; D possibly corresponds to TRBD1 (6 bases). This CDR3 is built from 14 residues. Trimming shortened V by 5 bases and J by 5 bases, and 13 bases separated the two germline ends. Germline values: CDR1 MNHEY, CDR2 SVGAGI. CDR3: CASSPSGDDNEQFF. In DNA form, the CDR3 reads TGTGCCAGCAGTCCTTCAGGGGACGACAATGAGCAGTTCTTC.

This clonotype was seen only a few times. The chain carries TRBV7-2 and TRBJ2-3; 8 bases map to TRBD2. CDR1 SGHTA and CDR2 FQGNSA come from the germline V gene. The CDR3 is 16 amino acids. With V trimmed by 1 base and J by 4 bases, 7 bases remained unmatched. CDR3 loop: CASSLGGGLGPDTQYF. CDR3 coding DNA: TGTGCCAGCAGCTTAGGCGGGGGACTAGGCCCAGATACGCAGTATTTT.

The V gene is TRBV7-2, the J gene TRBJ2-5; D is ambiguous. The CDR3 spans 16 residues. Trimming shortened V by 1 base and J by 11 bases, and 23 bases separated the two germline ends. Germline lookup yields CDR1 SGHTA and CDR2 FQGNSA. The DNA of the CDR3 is TGTGCCAGCAGCTTAGTTCTGGCGGTCGTCGAGAATGAGCAGTACTTC. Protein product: CASSLVLAVVENEQYF.

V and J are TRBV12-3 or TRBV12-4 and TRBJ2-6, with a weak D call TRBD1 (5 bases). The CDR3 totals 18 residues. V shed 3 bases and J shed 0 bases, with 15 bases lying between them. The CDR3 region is CASSFATASYSGANVLTF. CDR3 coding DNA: TGTGCCAGCAGTTTCGCGACAGCCTCATACTCTGGGGCCAACGTCCTGACTTTC.

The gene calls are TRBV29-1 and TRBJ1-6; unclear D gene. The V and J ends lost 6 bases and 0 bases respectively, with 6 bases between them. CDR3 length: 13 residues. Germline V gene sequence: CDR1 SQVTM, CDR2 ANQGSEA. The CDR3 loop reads CSVRSSYNSPLHF. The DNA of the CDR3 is TGCAGCGTCCGGAGCTCCTATAATTCACCCCTCCACTTT.

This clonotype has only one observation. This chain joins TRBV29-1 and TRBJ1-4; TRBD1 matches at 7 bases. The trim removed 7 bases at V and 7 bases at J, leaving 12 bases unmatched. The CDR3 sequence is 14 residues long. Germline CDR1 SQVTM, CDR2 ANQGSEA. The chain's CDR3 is CSARPTGRGEKLFF. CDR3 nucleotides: TGCAGCGCGCGCCCGACAGGGAGGGGTGAAAAACTGTTTTTT. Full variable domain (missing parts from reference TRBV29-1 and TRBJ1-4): SAVISQKPSRDICQRGTSLTIQCQVDSQVTMMFWYRQQPGQSLTLIATANQGSEATYESGFVIDKFPISRPNLTFSTLTVSNMSPEDSSIYLCSARPTGRGEKLFFGSGTQLSVL.

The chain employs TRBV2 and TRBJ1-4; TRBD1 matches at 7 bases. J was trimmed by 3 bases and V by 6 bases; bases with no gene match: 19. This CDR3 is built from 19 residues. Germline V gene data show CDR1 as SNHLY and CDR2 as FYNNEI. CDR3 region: CASREIRGTARSSNEKLFF. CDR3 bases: TGTGCCAGCAGGGAAATTCGGGGGACAGCCCGCTCTTCTAATGAAAAACTGTTTTTT.

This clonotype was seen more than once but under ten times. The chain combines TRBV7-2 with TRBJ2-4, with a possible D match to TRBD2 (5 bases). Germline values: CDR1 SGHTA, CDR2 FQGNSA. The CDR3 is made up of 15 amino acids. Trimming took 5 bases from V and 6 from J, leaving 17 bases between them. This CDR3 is CASSQSGPLGNIQYF. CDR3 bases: TGTGCCAGCAGCCAGAGCGGCCCCTTGGGAAACATTCAGTACTTC.

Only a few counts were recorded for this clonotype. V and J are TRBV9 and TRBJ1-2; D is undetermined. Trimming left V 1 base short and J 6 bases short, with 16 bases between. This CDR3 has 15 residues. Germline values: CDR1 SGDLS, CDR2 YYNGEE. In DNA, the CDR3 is TGTGCCAGCAGCGTACAGGTAGACGGGGTAGATGGCTACACCTTC. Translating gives CASSVQVDGVDGYTF.

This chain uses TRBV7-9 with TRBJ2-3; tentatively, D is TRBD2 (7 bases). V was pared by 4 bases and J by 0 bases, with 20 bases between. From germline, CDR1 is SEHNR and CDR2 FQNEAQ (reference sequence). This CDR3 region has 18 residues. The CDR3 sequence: CASSSFRGAGDSTDTQYF. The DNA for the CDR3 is TGTGCCAGCAGCTCCTTTAGGGGGGCGGGGGATAGCACAGATACGCAGTATTTT.

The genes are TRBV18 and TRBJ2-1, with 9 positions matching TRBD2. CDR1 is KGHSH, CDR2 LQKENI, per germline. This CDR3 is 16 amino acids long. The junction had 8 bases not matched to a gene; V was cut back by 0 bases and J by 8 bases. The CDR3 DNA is TGTGCCAGCTCACCACCAAGGACTAGCGTGAGGGATGAGCAGTTCTTC. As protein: CASSPPRTSVRDEQFF.

CDR3 residues: CASSPLSGDSPNYGYTF. CDR3 DNA sequence: TGTGCCAGCTCACCACTCTCCGGGGACAGCCCTAACTATGGCTACACCTTC. The chain is built from TRBV18 and TRBJ1-2; 7 bases are a match to TRBD1. This CDR3 has 17 residues. The ends lost 1 base at V and 0 bases at J; junction bases unmatched: 8. The germline CDR1 and CDR2 sequences are KGHSH and LQKENI. Based on the CDR3 plus reference TRBV18 and TRBJ1-2, the full variable domain is NAGVMQNPRHLVRRRGQEARLRCSPMKGHSHVYWYRQLPEEGLKFMVYLQKENIIDESGMPKERFSAEFPKEGPSILRIQQVVRGDSAAYFCASSPLSGDSPNYGYTFGSGTRLTVV.

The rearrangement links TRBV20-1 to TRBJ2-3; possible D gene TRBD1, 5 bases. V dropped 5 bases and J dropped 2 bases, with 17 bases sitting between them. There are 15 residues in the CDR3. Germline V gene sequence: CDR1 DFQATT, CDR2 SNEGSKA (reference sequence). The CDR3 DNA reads TGCAGTGCTTGTCCCGTCCAGGGAAACACAGATACGCAGTATTTT. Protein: CSACPVQGNTDTQYF.

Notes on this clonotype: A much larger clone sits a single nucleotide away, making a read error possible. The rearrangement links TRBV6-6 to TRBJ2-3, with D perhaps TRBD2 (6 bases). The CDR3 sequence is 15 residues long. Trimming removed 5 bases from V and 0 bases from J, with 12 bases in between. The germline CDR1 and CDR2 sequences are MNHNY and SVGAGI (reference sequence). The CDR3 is CASSHLRGSTDTQYF. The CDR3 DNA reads TGTGCCAGCAGTCACCTCCGGGGGAGCACAGATACGCAGTATTTT.

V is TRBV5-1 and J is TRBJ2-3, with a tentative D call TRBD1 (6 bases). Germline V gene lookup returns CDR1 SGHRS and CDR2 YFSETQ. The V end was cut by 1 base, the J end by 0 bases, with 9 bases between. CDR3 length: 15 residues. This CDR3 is CASSLNDRSTDTQYF. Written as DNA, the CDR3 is TGCGCCAGCAGCTTGAACGACAGGAGCACAGATACGCAGTATTTT.

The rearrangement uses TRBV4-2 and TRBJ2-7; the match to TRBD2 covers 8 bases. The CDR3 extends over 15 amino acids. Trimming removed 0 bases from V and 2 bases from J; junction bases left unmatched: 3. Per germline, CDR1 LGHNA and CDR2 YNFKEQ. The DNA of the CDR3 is TGTGCCAGCAGCCAAGATGGAGCGGGAGCCTACGAGCAGTACTTC. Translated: CASSQDGAGAYEQYF.